Reported below is one T cell receptor beta chain. It has no known antigen specificity. The record has no base qualities; no much larger clone is one base away. RNA was extracted using the RNeasy kit, and roughly 0.5 to 1 microgram was reverse transcribed with random hexamers. The immunoSEQ multiplex PCR assay, covering 54 Vbeta and 13 Jbeta segments, was used to amplify TCR beta CDR3 regions. To correct PCR amplification bias, a synthetic template baseline was used for both primer optimization and computational correction. The study's processing was this. Reads were annotated to V, D and J genes according to IMGT and were analyzed with immunoSEQ Analyzer, with only productive sequences retained. Clonality was calculated as one minus the Shannon entropy normalized by log2 of the number of productive unique sequences. For each patient and control, public and private clones were evaluated within the 100 most prevalent clones. Clones were defined as Susac-specific if absent from the healthy and MS cohorts, from under 1,200 published viral clones and from other ImmuneACCESS disease sequences. TCRdb took the public reads, trimmed them with fastp at Q25, ran MiXCR for clone calling and kept in-frame beta chains. Identical CDR3 protein sequences are pooled into one entry, listed with their most common genes and DNA. TCRdb's processing, not the authors' own work, is the source of the V and J calls. The sample table records roughly 200,000 distinct CDR3 sequences; approximately 94% of these occur just once. 0.095% to 0.13% of the sample goes to the ten largest clones.

The germline V gene encodes CDR1 SQVTM and CDR2 ANQGSEA. Trimming at the junction amounts to 5 bases on V and 1 base on J, and the germline ends lie 11 bases apart. There are 13 amino acids in the CDR3, from cysteine to phenylalanine inclusive. Only the CDR3 portion is preserved as DNA: 39 bases, with reading frame beginning at the first base. This sample is part of a study of CD8 T cells in Susac syndrome (dated by TCRdb to 2018 to 2020). For the wider study: Of the Susac syndrome patients who were sequenced, eight or nine were in clinical remission while roughly six had clinically active disease. Susac syndrome patients were therapy-naive, on corticosteroids (some also receiving IVIg), or on IVIg alone at blood withdrawal. Repertoire sequencing was used to test whether CD8+ T cell activation and differentiation in Susac syndrome was antigen driven. General study outcomes and caveats: The study acknowledged that relatively few individuals were included in the TCR sequencing and HLA analysis. The CD4+ T cell repertoire of patients with Susac syndrome showed no detectable clonal expansion.

Peripheral blood CD8+ and CD4+ T cells from healthy donors, Susac syndrome patients and multiple sclerosis patients were profiled by high-throughput TCR beta sequencing. The Susac syndrome patients fulfilled recently defined diagnostic criteria for either definite or probable disease. Bulk CD8+ and CD4+ T cells were purified by magnetic negative isolation, while CD8+ TEMRA cells were enriched using FACS. Blood was collected in EDTA tubes and processed within 24 hours, with PBMCs isolated through density gradient centrifugation. PBMCs intended for TCR sequencing were cryopreserved in liquid nitrogen and were subsequently thawed in a 37 degrees C water bath. A purity of at least 90% was achieved for sorted or isolated CD4+, CD8+ and CD8+ TEMRA cells.

The sequenced sample was CD4+ T cells from PBMCs. The chain was built from TRBV29-1 and TRBJ2-5; the D gene lacks a confident call. The receptor comes from a human donor with Susac syndrome. The sequenced DNA is TGCAGCGTTCGGCCGGGCCCCCAAGAGACCCAGTACTTC. Translation gives CSVRPGPQETQYF.